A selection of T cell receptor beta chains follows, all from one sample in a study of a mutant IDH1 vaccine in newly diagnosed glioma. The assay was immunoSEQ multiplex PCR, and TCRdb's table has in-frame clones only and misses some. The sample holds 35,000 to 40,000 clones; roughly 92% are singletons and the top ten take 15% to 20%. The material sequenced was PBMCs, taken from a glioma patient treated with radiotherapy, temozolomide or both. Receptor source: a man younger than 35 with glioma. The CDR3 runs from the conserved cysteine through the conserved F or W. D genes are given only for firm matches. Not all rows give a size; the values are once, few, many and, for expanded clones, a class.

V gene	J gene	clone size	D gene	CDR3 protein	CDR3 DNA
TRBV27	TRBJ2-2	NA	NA	CASTRRNTGELFF	TGTGCCAGCACTAGGAGGAACACCGGGGAGCTGTTTTTT
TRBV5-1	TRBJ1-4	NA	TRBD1	CASSRQGWTNEKLFF	TGCGCCAGCAGCAGACAGGGGTGGACTAATGAAAAACTGTTTTTT
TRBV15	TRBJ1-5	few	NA	CATSRDQQPQHF	TGTGCCACCAGCAGAGATCAACAGCCCCAGCATTTT
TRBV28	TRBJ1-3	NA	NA	CASTPQGKGNTIYF	TGTGCCAGCACCCCTCAGGGGAAAGGAAACACCATATATTTT
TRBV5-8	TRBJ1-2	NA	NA	CASSLFQDFYGYTF	TGTGCCAGCAGCTTGTTCCAGGATTTCTATGGCTACACCTTC
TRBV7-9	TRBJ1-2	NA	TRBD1	CASSPRAGGLSSYGYTF	TGTGCCAGCAGCCCAAGGGCAGGGGGACTAAGTAGCTATGGCTACACCTTC
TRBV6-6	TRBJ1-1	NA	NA	CASSQTGEGYTEAFF	TGTGCCAGCAGCCAAACCGGGGAGGGGTACACTGAAGCTTTCTTT
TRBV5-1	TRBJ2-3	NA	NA	CASSLAGDTQYF	TGCGCCAGCAGCTTGGCGGGAGATACGCAGTATTTT
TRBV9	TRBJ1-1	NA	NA	CASSPKGWATEAFF	TGTGCCAGCAGCCCAAAAGGATGGGCCACTGAAGCTTTCTTT
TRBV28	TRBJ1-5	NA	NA	CASRDPGGGPQHF	TGTGCCAGCAGGGACCCGGGTGGAGGGCCCCAGCATTTT
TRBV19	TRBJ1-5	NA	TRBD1	CASSQHGDRGSNQPQHF	TGTGCCAGTAGTCAGCATGGGGACAGGGGCAGCAATCAGCCCCAGCATTTT
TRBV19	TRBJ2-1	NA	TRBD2	CASSMTSGRSSYNEQFF	TGTGCCAGTAGTATGACTAGCGGGAGAAGCTCCTACAATGAGCAGTTCTTC
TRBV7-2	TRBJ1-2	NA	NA	CASSLGSLSGYTF	TGTGCCAGCAGCTTAGGTTCGCTATCCGGCTACACCTTC
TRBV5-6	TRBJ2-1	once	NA	CASMLGGNEQFF	TGTGCCAGCATGCTCGGGGGTAATGAGCAGTTCTTC
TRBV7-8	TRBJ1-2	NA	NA	CATSKQGFGKSYGYTF	TGTGCCACCTCCAAACAGGGCTTCGGGAAGAGCTATGGCTACACCTTC
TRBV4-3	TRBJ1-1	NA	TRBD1	CASSQDRTGANTEAFF	TGCGCCAGCAGCCAAGACCGGACAGGAGCGAACACTGAAGCTTTCTTT
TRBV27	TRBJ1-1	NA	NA	CASSSWSLMNTEAFF	TGTGCCAGCAGTTCTTGGTCCCTCATGAACACTGAAGCTTTCTTT
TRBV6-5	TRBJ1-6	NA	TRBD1	CASSPRTGLDSPLHF	TGTGCCAGCAGTCCCAGGACAGGATTGGACTCACCCCTCCACTTT
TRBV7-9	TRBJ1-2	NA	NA	CASSLVRVTGNYGYTF	TGTGCCAGCAGCCTAGTTAGGGTAACCGGGAACTATGGCTACACCTTC
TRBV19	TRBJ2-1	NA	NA	CASSMGTNGMQFF	TGTGCCAGTAGTATGGGGACGAATGGGATGCAGTTCTTC
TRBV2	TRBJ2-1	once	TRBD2	CASSVLAGDNEQFF	TGTGCCAGCAGTGTTCTAGCGGGAGACAATGAGCAGTTCTTC
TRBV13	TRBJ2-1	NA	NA	CASSLASNNEQFF	TGTGCCAGCAGCTTGGCTAGCAACAATGAGCAGTTCTTC
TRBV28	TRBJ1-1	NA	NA	CATWEDTEAFF	TGTGCCACCTGGGAGGACACTGAAGCTTTCTTT
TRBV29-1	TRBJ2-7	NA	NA	CSVGLAHEQYF	TGCAGCGTTGGTTTGGCCCACGAGCAGTACTTC
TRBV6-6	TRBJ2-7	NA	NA	CASRVTYEQYF	TGTGCCAGCCGGGTGACCTACGAGCAGTACTTC
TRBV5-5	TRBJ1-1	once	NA	CASSENTGNTEAFF	TGTGCCAGCAGTGAAAATACAGGGAACACTGAAGCTTTCTTT
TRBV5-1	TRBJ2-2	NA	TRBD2	CASSHWDYQNTGELFF	TGCGCCAGCAGCCATTGGGACTACCAGAACACCGGGGAGCTGTTTTTT
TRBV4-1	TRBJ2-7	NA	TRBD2	CASSPQGLAGVEQYF	TGCGCCAGCAGCCCGCAGGGGCTAGCGGGAGTGGAGCAGTACTTC
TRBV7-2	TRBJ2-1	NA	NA	CASSFRTVNEQFF	TGTGCCAGCAGCTTCCGGACTGTGAATGAGCAGTTCTTC
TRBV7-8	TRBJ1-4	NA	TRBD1	CASSPTGRGEKLFF	TGTGCCAGCAGCCCGACAGGGCGCGGCGAAAAACTGTTTTTT
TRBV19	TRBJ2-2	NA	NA	CASSLGTGELFF	TGTGCCAGTAGTTTGGGGACCGGGGAGCTGTTTTTT
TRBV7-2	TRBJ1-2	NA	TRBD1	CASSLGDRGPYGYTF	TGTGCCAGCAGCTTAGGGGACAGGGGGCCATATGGCTACACCTTC
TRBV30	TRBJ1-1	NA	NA	CAWSVTGGSTEAFF	TGTGCCTGGAGTGTTACGGGGGGTAGCACTGAAGCTTTCTTT
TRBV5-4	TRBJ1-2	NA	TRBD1	CASSLVDGRGVGGYTF	TGTGCCAGCAGCCTGGTCGACGGCAGGGGGGTGGGTGGCTACACCTTC
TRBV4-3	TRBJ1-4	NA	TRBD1	CASSRDRGRDEKLFF	TGCGCCAGCAGCCGGGACAGGGGGCGCGATGAAAAACTGTTTTTT
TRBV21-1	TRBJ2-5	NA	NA	CASRIDQRETQYF	TGTGCCAGCCGGATCGACCAAAGAGAGACCCAGTACTTC
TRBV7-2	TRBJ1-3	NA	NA	CASSYTGVSGGNTIYF	TGTGCCAGCAGCTACACGGGGGTATCGGGGGGAAACACCATATATTTT
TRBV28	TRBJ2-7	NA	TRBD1	CASSPPTGIAEQYF	TGTGCCAGCAGTCCACCGACAGGGATCGCCGAGCAGTACTTC
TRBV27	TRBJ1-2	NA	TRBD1	CASSSIHRDRFYGYTF	TGTGCCAGCAGTTCCATCCACCGGGACAGATTCTATGGCTACACCTTC
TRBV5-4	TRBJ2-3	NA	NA	CASSYTTDTQYF	TGTGCCAGCAGCTATACTACAGATACGCAGTATTTT
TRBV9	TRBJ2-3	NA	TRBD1	CASSPQGDMPTDTQYF	TGTGCCAGCAGCCCTCAGGGGGACATGCCTACAGATACGCAGTATTTT
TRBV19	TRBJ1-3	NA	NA	CASTGVMWGSGNTIYF	TGTGCCAGTACTGGTGTTATGTGGGGATCTGGAAACACCATATATTTT
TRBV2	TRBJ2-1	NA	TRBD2	CASSVGTTVNEQFF	TGTGCCAGCAGTGTGGGGACTACAGTGAATGAGCAGTTCTTC
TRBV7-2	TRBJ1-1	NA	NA	CASSTGLTEAFF	TGTGCCAGCTCCACAGGGCTCACTGAAGCTTTCTTT
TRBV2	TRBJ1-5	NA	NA	CASSEVVYQPQHF	TGTGCCAGCAGTGAAGTAGTTTATCAGCCCCAGCATTTT
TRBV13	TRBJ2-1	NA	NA	CASSLPGAYNEQFF	TGTGCCAGCAGCTTACCTGGGGCCTACAATGAGCAGTTCTTC
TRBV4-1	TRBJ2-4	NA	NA	CASSQPTAARTKNIQYF	TGCGCCAGCAGCCAACCAACTGCCGCCAGGACCAAAAACATTCAGTACTTC
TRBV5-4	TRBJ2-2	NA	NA	CASTPMGVANTGELFF	TGTGCCAGCACCCCCATGGGGGTCGCGAACACCGGGGAGCTGTTTTTT
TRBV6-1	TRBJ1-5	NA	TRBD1	CASSGTGESQPQHF	TGTGCCAGCAGTGGGACAGGGGAGAGTCAGCCCCAGCATTTT
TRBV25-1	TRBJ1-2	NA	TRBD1	CASRGGQGAFGYTF	TGTGCCAGCAGGGGGGGACAGGGGGCATTTGGCTACACCTTC
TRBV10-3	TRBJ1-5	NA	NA	CAISESGSSNQPQHF	TGTGCCATCAGTGAGTCGGGTTCTAGCAATCAGCCCCAGCATTTT
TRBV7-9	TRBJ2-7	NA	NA	CASSLTQSYEQYF	TGTGCCAGCAGCTTGACACAGTCCTACGAGCAGTACTTC
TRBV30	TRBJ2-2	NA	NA	CAWSVTPGTNTGELFF	TGTGCCTGGAGTGTAACGCCAGGGACGAACACCGGGGAGCTGTTTTTT
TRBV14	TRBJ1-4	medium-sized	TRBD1	CASSQRTGAPAEGLFF	TGTGCCAGCAGCCAAAGGACAGGCGCACCTGCCGAAGGGCTGTTTTTT
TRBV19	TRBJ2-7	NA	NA	CASSIGPRSLSYEQYF	TGTGCCAGTAGTATCGGGCCCAGGTCACTCTCCTACGAGCAGTACTTC